Reported below is one T cell receptor beta chain. Its specificity is unknown. Other DNA variants within this sample encode the same CDR3. Method: immunoSEQ multiplex PCR; TCRdb's copy keeps in-frame clones and lacks some. The data contain around 20,000 clones, about two thirds of them singletons. This sample was included in a study of OX40 agonist ivuxolimab in advanced cancers. Study information: Cancers in dose escalation were hepatocellular, melanoma, renal cell and head and neck. Averaging about 60 years in age, with a range of about 20 to 90, the cohort was more than 75% male. Whole-study results and caveats: Not determined was the antigen specificity of the expanded peripheral T cells.

Autoimmune disease history or systemic immunosuppression was exclusionary. The CDR3 has 15 amino acids. Losses at the gene ends were 1 base for V and 2 bases for J; bases not matched to a gene: 2. In germline, CDR1 is SEHNR, CDR2 FQNEAQ (reference sequence). The chain has TRBV7-9 and TRBJ2-1, with TRBD2 matching over 7 bases. This sequence was found in an adult with an advanced solid tumor such as melanoma, head and neck, liver or kidney cancer. The specimen was CD4+ or CD8+ T cells sorted from blood, collected in a trial of the OX40 agonist ivuxolimab. CDR3 region: CASSLGGRAYNEQFF. Here the CDR3 DNA reads TGTGCCAGCAGCTTAGGAGGGAGGGCCTACAATGAGCAGTTCTTC.